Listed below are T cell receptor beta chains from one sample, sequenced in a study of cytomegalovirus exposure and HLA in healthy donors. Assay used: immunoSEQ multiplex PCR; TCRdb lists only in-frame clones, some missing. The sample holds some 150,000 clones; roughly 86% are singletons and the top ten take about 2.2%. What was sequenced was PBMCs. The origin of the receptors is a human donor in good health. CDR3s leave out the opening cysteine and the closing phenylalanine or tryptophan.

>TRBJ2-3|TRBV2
ASDPGRTLTDTQY
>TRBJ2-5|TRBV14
ASSPSRTSARQETQY
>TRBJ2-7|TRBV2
ASRPPRAGGLITHEQY
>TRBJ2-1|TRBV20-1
SAPGVDEQF
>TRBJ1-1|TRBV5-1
ASSIFGDRGTEAF
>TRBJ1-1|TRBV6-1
ASSESVDTEAF
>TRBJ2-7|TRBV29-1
SAKIRGTYEQY
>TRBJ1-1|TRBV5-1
ASSSSTVNTEAF
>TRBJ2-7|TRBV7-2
ASSLAASYEQY
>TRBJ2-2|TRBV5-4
ASRFQGGSGELF
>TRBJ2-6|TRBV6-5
ASRSGGSGANVLT
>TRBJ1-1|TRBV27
ASSFSDRGRGLS
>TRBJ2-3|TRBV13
ASSLRSGEGTDTQY
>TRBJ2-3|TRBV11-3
ASSLSGQGLDTQY
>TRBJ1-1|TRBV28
ASSLLGVNTEAF
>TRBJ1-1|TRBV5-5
ASSLATTEAF
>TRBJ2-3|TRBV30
AWGKQESTDTQY
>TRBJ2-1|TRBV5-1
ASSWGSSSDEQF
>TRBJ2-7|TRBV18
ASSEDRSSYEQY
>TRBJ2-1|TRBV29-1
SVLSPGGSSYNEQF
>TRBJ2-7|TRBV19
ASSAGTGGDSGEQY
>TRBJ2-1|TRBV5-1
ASSLDSGRYEQF
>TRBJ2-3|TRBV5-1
ASSATTSGSTDTQY
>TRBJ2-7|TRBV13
ASSRDRVTYEQY
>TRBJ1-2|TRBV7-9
ASSTSSGTGYGYT
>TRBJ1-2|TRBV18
ASSPVGTTNYGYT
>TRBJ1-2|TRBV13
ASSLGRGQGSGYT
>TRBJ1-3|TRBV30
AWSGSGNTIY
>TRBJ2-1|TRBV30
AWSSMSGRF
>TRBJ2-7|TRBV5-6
ASSLTGFGPGQY
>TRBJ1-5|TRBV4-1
ASSQGTGSQPQH
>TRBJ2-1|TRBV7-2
ASRSGPGAYNEQF
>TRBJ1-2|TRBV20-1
SNTGNYGYT
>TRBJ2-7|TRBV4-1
ASSQRTGTGTYEQY
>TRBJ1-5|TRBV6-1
ASSDRGLDGSNQPQH
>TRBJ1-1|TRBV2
ASSDEGARNTEAF
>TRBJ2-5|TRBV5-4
ASSLGTQETQY
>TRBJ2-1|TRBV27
ASSLFTGSNEQF
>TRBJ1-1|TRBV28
ASRTGGTEAF
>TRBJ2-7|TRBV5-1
ASSLSSHYEQY
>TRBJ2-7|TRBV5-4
ASSLDPTEQY
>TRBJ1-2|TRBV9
ASSYRDYGYT
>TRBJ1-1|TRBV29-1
SVDSRQGQLNTEAF
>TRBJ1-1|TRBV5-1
ASSQRTGVTEAF
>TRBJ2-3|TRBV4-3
ASSQEGADTQY
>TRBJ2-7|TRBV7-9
ASSHYKPESSYEQY
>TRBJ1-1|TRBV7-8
ASSLRRGRPDTEAF
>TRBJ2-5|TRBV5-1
ASSVGTGRETQY
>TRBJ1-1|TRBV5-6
ASSTDRGRRGEAF
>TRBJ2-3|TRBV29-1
SVVIAGGSTDTQY
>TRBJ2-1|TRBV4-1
ASSQWRGINNEQF
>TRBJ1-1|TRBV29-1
SVEGVLQVTEAF
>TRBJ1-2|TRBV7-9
ASSLLGNYGYT
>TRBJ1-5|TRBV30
ACTGQHNQPQH